The T cell receptor (beta chain) described here comes from a study of control samples from healthy donors and cancer patients. The table came from immunoSEQ multiplex PCR; TCRdb's copy has only in-frame clones and leaves some out. The data contain some 120,000 clones, around 92% of them singletons. The CDR3 consists of 14 residues. CDR1 and CDR2 (germline): KGHSH, LQKENI. V lost 8 bases, J lost 5 bases, and 15 bases lay in between. The sequence came from a man at least 80 years old with head and neck cancer. Sequenced input: PBMCs. The V and J genes are TRBV18 and TRBJ1-4; D is unresolved. CDR3 coding DNA: TGTGCCAGCCTAAACAGAGGCTCAAATGAAAAACTGTTTTTT. This sequence encodes CASLNRGSNEKLFF.